This T cell receptor beta chain was found in a study of blood T cell repertoires in COVID-19. The overall study: Sites across the United States, Italy and Spain contributed samples from acute and convalescent COVID-19. From T cells, B-cell-depleted T cells, or PBMCs came the material, which was cDNA or gDNA.

CDR1 is SNHLY and CDR2 is FYNNEI in the germline V gene. This CDR3 has 14 residues. The V gene lost 2 bases and the J gene lost 0 bases, with 5 bases spanning the gap. In the source study's methods: Amplifying reference gene primers gave estimates of nucleated cell counts. Repertoires were generated with immunoSEQ multiplex PCR, while TCRdb's copy carries only in-frame clones and drops some. From that table come the V and J calls and clone size; the DNA was used to work out D and trimming. Found here are about 110,000 clones, approximately 82% of them singletons; the top ten hold just over 4%. Sequenced material: peripheral blood. The rearrangement joins TRBV2 to TRBJ1-3; maybe TRBD1 (5 bases). The sequence was obtained from a woman in her 70s with acute or convalescent COVID-19. CDR3 protein: CASSEQGSGNTIYF. As DNA, the CDR3 is TGTGCCAGCAGTGAACAGGGCTCTGGAAACACCATATATTTT. The full variable domain, rest sourced from reference TRBV2 and TRBJ1-3, is EPEVTQTPSHQVTQMGQEVILRCVPISNHLYFYWYRQILGQKVEFLVSFYNNEISEKSEIFDDQFSVERPDGSNFTLKIRSTKLEDSAMYFCASSEQGSGNTIYFGEGSWLTVV.